This T cell receptor beta chain was found in a study of OX40 agonist ivuxolimab in advanced cancers. Overall study context: Partial responses were achieved by three patients, one with hepatocellular carcinoma and two with cutaneous melanoma. Overall study findings and caveats: Some of the lowest clonal expansion was seen in partial responders at 0.1-3.0 mg/kg. Average numbers of expanded clones were greater in CD8+ T cells than in CD4+.

The germline V gene has CDR1 GTSNPN and CDR2 SVGIG (reference sequence). V lost 0 bases, J lost 3 bases, and 15 bases lay in between. The CDR3 consists of 16 residues. The data were produced by immunoSEQ multiplex PCR, yet TCRdb's version contains in-frame clones alone and is incomplete. The table includes some 39,000 clones, 88% detected once. This clone was counted only a few times. No antigen is known for it. Blood specimens came from baseline, cycle 4 day 1, and cycle 7 day 1. The receptor's source is an adult with an advanced solid tumor such as melanoma, head and neck, liver or kidney cancer. The sequencing here drew on CD4+ or CD8+ T cells sorted from blood, taken in a trial of the OX40 agonist ivuxolimab. The chain joins TRBV30 to TRBJ1-3, with TRBD1 as a possible D gene (6 bases). CDR3 nucleotides: TGTGCCTGGAGTGTAAACAGGGTAAAGGTTGGAAACACCATATATTTT. It yields the protein CAWSVNRVKVGNTIYF.